This is a list of T cell receptor beta chains from one sample in a study of shared clonotypes between healthy human individuals. Clones were read by immunoSEQ multiplex PCR, and TCRdb kept only the in-frame ones, dropping some. The table has around 2.1 million clones, 90% to 95% seen once. The sequenced material came from naive CD8+ T cells from PBMCs. These receptors came from a man between 18 and 35 years old in good health. Some clones in this sample may be carry-over from other donors' samples. Both conserved end residues are part of each CDR3. The D gene is left open where the match is weak.

len	d_gene	v_gene	j_gene	CDR3aa	CDR3nt
14	.	TRBV6-5	TRBJ2-3	CASRNRATTDTQYF	TGTGCCAGCCGCAACAGGGCAACCACAGATACGCAGTATTTT
15	TRBD2	TRBV5-6	TRBJ2-1	CASSFGLAEYNEQFF	TGTGCCAGCAGCTTTGGACTAGCGGAATACAATGAGCAGTTCTTC
16	TRBD1	TRBV9	TRBJ1-1	CASTKGAGGFSTEAFF	TGTGCCAGCACCAAAGGGGCAGGGGGCTTTAGTACTGAAGCTTTCTTT
15	.	TRBV5-4	TRBJ2-3	CASSFFGGVKDTQYF	TGTGCCAGCAGCTTTTTCGGGGGAGTCAAAGATACGCAGTATTTT
14	TRBD2	TRBV27	TRBJ2-1	CASSRLAGMHEQFF	TGTGCCAGCAGCCGACTAGCGGGAATGCATGAGCAGTTCTTC
16	.	TRBV5-5	TRBJ1-3	CASSPRAGSAGNTIYF	TGTGCCAGCAGCCCCAGGGCAGGGTCGGCGGGAAACACCATATATTTT
17	TRBD1	TRBV10-3	TRBJ1-2	CAISPVGGKGANYGYTF	TGTGCCATCAGCCCCGTAGGGGGCAAAGGAGCTAACTATGGCTACACCTTC
11	.	TRBV30	TRBJ2-7	CAWSEHYEQYF	TGTGCCTGGAGTGAGCACTACGAGCAGTACTTC
16	TRBD1	TRBV6-1	TRBJ2-7	CASSEKRRTGIYEQYF	TGTGCCAGCAGTGAAAAGCGCCGGACAGGGATCTACGAGCAGTACTTC
14	.	TRBV28	TRBJ1-2	CASSPRGGGSGYTF	TGTGCCAGCAGCCCTCGGGGAGGGGGTAGTGGCTACACCTTC
14	TRBD2	TRBV29-1	TRBJ2-1	CSASSLALSNEQFF	TGCAGCGCCTCGTCACTAGCGTTGAGCAATGAGCAGTTCTTC
13	.	TRBV7-2	TRBJ2-7	CASSQEISYEQYF	TGTGCCAGCAGCCAAGAGATAAGCTACGAGCAGTACTTC
15	TRBD1	TRBV9	TRBJ2-2	CASSVGQGWTGELFF	TGTGCCAGCAGCGTCGGACAGGGTTGGACCGGGGAGCTGTTTTTT